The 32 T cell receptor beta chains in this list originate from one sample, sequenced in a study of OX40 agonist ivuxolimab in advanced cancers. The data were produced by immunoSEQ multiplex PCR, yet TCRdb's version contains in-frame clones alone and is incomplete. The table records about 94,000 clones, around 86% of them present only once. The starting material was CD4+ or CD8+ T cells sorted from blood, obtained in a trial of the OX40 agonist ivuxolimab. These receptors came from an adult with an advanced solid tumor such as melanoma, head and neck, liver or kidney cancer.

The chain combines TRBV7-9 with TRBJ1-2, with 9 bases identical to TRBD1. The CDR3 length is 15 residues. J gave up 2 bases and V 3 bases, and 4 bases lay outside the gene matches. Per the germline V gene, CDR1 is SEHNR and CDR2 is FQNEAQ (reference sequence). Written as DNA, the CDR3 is TGTGCCAGCAGCTTGGACAGGGGAGTAAACTATGGCTACACCTTC. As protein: CASSLDRGVNYGYTF. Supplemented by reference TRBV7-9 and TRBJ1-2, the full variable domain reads DTGVSQNPRHKITKRGQNVTFRCDPISEHNRLYWYRQTLGQGPEFLTYFQNEAQLEKSRLLSDRFSAERPKGSFSTLEIQRTEQGDSAMYLCASSLDRGVNYGYTFGSGTRLTVV.

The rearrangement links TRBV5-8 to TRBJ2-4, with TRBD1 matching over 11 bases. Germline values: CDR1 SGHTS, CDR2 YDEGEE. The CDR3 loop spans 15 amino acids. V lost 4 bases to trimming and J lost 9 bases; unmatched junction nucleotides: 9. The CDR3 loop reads CASSRTGGSMGIQYF. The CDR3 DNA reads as TGTGCCAGCAGCCGGACAGGGGGCTCCATGGGCATTCAGTACTTC.

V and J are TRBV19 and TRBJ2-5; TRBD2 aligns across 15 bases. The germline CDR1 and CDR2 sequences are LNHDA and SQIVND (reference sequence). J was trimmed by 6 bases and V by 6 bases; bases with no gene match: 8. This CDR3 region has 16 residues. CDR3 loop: CASSGTSGGSSKTQYF. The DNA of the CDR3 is TGTGCCAGTAGCGGGACTAGCGGGGGGAGTAGCAAGACCCAGTACTTC.

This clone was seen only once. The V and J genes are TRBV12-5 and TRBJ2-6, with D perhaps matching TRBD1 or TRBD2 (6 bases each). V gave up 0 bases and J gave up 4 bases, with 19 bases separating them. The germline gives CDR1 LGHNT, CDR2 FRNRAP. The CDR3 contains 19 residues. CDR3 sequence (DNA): TGTGCTAGTGGTTTGGTACTTCACCGGGGGCCAACGGGGGCCAACGTCCTGACTTTC. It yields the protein CASGLVLHRGPTGANVLTF.

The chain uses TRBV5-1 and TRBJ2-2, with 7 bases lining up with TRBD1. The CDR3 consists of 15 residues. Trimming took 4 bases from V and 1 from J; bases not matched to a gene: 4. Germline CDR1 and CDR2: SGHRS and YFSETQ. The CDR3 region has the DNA TGCGCCAGCAGCATGAGGACAGGGAACACCGGGGAGCTGTTTTTT. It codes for CASSMRTGNTGELFF.

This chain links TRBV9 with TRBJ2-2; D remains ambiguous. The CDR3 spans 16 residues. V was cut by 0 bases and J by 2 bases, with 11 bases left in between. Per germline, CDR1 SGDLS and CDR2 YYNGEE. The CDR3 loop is CASSVASGLNTGELFF. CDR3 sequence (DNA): TGTGCCAGCAGCGTAGCGTCGGGCTTAAACACCGGGGAGCTGTTTTTT.

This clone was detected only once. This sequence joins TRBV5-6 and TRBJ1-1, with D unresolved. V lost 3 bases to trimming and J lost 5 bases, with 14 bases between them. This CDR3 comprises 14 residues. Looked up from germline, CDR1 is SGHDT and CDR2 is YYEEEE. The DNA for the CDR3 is TGTGCCAGCAGCTCAACTGGGTTGGGGACTGAAGCTTTCTTT. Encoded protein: CASSSTGLGTEAFF. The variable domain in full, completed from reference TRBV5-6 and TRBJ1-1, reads DAGVTQSPTHLIKTRGQQVTLRCSPKSGHDTVSWYQQALGQGPQFIFQYYEEEERQRGNFPDRFSGHQFPNYSSELNVNALLLGDSALYLCASSSTGLGTEAFFGQGTRLTVV.

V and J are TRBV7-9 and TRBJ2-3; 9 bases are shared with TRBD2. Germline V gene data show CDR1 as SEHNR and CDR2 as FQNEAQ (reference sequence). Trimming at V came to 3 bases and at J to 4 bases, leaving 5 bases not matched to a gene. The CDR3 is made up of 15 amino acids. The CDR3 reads CASSLASGVSDTQYF. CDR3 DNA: TGTGCCAGCAGCTTGGCTAGCGGGGTTTCAGATACGCAGTATTTT.

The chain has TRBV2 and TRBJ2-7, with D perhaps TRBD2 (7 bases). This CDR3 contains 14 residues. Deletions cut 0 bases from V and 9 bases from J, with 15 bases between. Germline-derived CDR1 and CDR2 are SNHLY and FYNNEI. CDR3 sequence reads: CASSEALTGRGQYF. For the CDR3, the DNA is TGTGCCAGCAGTGAAGCGCTTACAGGGAGGGGGCAGTACTTC.

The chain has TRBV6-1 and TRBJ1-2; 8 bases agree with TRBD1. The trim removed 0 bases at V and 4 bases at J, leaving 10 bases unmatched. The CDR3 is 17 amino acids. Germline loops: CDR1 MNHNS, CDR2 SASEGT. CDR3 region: CASSEASAGGRGYGYTF. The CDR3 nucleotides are TGTGCCAGCAGTGAAGCGTCAGCAGGGGGCAGAGGCTATGGCTACACCTTC.

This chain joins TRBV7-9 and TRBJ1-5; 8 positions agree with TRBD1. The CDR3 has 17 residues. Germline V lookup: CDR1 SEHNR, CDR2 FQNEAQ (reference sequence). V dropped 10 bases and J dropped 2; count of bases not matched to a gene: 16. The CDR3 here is CAIWGPRRGRGNQPQHF. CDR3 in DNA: TGTGCCATATGGGGCCCTCGCAGGGGGCGGGGCAATCAGCCCCAGCATTTT. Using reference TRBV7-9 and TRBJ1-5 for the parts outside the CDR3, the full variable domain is DTGVSQNPRHKITKRGQNVTFRCDPISEHNRLYWYRQTLGQGPEFLTYFQNEAQLEKSRLLSDRFSAERPKGSFSTLEIQRTEQGDSAMYLCAIWGPRRGRGNQPQHFGDGTRLSIL.

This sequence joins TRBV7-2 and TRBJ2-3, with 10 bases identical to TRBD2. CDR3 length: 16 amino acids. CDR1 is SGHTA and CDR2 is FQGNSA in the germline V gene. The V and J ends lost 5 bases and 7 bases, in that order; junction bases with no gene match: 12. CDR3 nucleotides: TGTGCCAGCAGCCTAAGCGGGGGGGCACGTATACATACGCAGTATTTT. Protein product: CASSLSGGARIHTQYF.

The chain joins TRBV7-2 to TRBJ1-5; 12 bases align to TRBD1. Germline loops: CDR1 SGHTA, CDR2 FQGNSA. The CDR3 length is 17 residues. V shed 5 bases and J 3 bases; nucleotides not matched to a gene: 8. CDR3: CASSLQGQGAPNQPQHF. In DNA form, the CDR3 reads TGTGCCAGCAGCCTTCAGGGACAGGGGGCACCCAATCAGCCCCAGCATTTT.

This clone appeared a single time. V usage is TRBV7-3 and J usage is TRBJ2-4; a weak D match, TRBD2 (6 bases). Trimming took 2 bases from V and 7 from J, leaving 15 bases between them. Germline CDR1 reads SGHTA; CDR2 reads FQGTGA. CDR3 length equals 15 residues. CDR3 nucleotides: TGTGCCAGCAGCTTAGGACCCTTAGGAGGGAACATTCAGTACTTC. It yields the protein CASSLGPLGGNIQYF.

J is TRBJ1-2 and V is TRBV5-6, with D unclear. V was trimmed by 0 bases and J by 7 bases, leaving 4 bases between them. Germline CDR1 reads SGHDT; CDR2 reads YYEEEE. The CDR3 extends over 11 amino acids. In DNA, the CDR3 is TGTGCCAGCAGCTTGGGGGTTGGCTACACCTTC. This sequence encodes CASSLGVGYTF.

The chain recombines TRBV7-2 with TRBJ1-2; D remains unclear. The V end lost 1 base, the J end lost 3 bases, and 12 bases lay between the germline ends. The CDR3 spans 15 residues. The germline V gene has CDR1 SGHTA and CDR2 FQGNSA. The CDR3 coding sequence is TGTGCCAGCAGCTTAGGAGGCACTACGGACTATGGCTACACCTTC. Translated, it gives CASSLGGTTDYGYTF.

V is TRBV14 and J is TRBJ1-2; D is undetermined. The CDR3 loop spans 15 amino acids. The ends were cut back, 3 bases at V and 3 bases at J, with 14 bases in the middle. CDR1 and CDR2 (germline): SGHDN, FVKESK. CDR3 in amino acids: CASSQIPQIDYGYTF. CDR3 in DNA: TGTGCCAGCAGCCAGATCCCACAGATCGACTATGGCTACACCTTC.

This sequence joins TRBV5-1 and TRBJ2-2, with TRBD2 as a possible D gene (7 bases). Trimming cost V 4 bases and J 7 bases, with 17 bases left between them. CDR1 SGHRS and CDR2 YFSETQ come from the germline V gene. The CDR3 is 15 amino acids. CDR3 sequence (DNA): TGCGCCAGCAGCCCGAAGGGGGGGTCCGGCGGGGAGCTGTTTTTT. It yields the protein CASSPKGGSGGELFF.

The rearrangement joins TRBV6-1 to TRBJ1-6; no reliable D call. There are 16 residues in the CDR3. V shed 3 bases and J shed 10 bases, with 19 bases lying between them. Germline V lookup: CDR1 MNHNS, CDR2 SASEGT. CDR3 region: CASSDSESYTLSPLHF. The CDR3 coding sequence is TGTGCCAGCAGTGACAGCGAAAGTTACACACTGTCACCCCTCCACTTT.

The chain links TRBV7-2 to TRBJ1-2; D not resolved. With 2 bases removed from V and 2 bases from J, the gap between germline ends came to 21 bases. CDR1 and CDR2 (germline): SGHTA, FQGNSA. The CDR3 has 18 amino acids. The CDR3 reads CASSLTPLGGRSNYGYTF. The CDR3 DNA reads TGTGCCAGCAGCTTAACCCCCTTAGGCGGTCGATCAAACTATGGCTACACCTTC.

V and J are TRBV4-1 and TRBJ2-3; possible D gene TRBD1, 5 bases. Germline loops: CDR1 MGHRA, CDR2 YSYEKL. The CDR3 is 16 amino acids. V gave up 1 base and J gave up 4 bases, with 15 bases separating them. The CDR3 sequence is CASSQVSGPKPDTQYF. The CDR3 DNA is TGCGCCAGCAGCCAAGTTTCAGGGCCAAAACCAGATACGCAGTATTTT.

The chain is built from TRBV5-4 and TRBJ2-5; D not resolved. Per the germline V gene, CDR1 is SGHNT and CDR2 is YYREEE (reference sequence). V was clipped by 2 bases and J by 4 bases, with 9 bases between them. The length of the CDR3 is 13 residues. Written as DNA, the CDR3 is TGTGCCAGCAGCTTTCCCCCCGCAGAGACCCAGTACTTC. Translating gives CASSFPPAETQYF.

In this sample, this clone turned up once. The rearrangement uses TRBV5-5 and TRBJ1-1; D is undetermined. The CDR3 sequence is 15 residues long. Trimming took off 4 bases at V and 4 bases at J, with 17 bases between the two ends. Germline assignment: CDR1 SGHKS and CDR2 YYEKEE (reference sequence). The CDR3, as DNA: TGTGCCAGCAGCCCCCTCCCATTTGACCCCACTGAAGCTTTCTTT. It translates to CASSPLPFDPTEAFF.

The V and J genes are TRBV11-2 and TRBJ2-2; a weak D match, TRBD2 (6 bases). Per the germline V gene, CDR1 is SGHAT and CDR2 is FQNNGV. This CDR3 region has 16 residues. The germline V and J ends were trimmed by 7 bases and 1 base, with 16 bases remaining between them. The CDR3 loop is CASTRSGGWNTGELFF. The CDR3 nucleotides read TGTGCCAGCACCCGGAGTGGGGGGTGGAACACCGGGGAGCTGTTTTTT.

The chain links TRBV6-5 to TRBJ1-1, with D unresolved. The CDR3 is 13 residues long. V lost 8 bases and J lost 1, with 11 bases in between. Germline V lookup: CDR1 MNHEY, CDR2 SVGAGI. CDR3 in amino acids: CASGSGANTEAFF. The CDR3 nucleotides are TGTGCCAGCGGTTCAGGCGCGAACACTGAAGCTTTCTTT.

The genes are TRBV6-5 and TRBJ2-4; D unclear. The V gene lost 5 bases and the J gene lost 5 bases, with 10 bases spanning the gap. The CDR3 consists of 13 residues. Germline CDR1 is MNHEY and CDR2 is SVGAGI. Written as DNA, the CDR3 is TGTGCCAGCAGTGAGAGTAGACAAAACATTCAGTACTTC. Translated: CASSESRQNIQYF.

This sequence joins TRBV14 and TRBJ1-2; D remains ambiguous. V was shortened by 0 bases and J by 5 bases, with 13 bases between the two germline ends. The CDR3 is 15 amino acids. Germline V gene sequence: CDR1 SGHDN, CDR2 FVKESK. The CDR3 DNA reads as TGTGCCAGCAGCCAAGACCAAGTGGGCCCATATGGCTACACCTTC. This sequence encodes CASSQDQVGPYGYTF.

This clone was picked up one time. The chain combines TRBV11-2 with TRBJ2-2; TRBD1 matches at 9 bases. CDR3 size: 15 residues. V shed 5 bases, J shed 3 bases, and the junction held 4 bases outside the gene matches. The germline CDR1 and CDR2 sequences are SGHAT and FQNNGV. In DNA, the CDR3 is TGTGCCAGCAGCCCGGGACAGGGACACACCGGGGAGCTGTTTTTT. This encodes CASSPGQGHTGELFF.

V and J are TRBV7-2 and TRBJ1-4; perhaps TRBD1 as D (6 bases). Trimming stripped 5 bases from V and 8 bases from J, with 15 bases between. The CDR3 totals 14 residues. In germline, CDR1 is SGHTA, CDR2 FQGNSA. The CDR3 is CASSLTGGREKLFF. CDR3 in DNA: TGTGCCAGCAGCCTGACAGGAGGGAGGGAAAAACTGTTTTTT.

The CDR3 protein is CASSFPGQGWAFF. Here the CDR3 DNA reads TGTGCCAGCAGCTTTCCGGGACAGGGATGGGCTTTCTTT. This sequence joins TRBV11-2 and TRBJ1-1; 9 bases match TRBD1. This CDR3 comprises 13 residues. Per the germline V gene, CDR1 is SGHAT and CDR2 is FQNNGV. V was pared by 3 bases and J by 11 bases, with 7 bases of the junction left unmatched.

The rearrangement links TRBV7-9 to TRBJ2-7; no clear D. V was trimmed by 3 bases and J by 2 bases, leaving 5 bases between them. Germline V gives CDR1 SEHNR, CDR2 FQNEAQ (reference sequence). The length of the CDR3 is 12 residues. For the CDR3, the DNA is TGTGCCAGCAGCTTCGAGCCCTACGAGCAGTACTTC. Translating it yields CASSFEPYEQYF.

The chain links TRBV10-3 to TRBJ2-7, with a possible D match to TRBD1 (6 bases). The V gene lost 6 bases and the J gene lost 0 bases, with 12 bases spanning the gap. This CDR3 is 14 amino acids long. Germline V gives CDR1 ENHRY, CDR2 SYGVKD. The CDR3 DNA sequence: TGTGCCATCAGAATACAGGGAAGCTCCTACGAGCAGTACTTC. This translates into CAIRIQGSSYEQYF.